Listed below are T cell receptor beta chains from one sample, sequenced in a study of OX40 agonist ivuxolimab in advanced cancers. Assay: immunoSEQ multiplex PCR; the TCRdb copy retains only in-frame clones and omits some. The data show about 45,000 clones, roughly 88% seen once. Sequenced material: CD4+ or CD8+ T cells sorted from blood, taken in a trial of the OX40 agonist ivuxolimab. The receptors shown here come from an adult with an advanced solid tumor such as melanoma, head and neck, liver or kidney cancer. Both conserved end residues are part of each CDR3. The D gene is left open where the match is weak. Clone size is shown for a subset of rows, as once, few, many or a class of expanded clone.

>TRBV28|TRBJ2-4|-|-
TGTGCCAGCAGTTTTAGCTCGGTCGTCAAAAACATTCAGTACTTC
CASSFSSVVKNIQYF
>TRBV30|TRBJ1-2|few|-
TGTGCCCGGACGGTGGGGTCCTATGGCTACACCTTC
CARTVGSYGYTF
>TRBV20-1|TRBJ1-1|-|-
TGCAGTGCTAGAGATCCCGGTGAAGCTTTCTTT
CSARDPGEAFF
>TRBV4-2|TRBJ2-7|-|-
TGTGCCAGCAGCCAGTACGGGGAGTCTACCTACGAGCAGTACTTC
CASSQYGESTYEQYF
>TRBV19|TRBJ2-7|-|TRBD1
TGTGCCAGTAGTATGGACAGGGGAGACGAGCAGTACTTC
CASSMDRGDEQYF
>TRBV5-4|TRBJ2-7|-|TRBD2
TGTGCCAGCAGCGCGGGACCTAGCGGGAGGGCGTACGAGCAGTACTTC
CASSAGPSGRAYEQYF
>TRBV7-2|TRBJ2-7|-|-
TGTGCCAGCAGCTCCCAGTACGAGCAGTACTTC
CASSSQYEQYF
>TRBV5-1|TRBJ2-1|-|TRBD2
TGCGCCAGCAGCTTCAGCGGGAGGGGCTCCTACAATGAGCAGTTCTTC
CASSFSGRGSYNEQFF
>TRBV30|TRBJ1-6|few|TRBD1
TGTGCCTGGAGCGCCTACACAGGGGATAATTCACCCCTCCACTTT
CAWSAYTGDNSPLHF
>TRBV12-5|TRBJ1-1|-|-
TGTGCTAGTACCGCCGCGTTTTTCACTGAAGCTTTCTTT
CASTAAFFTEAFF
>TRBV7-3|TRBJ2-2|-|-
TGTGCCAGCAGCCCGGGCGGGGGAAGGACAGGGCGCGGGGAGCTGTTTTTT
CASSPGGGRTGRGELFF
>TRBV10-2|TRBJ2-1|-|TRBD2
TGCGCCAGCAGACCACGGACTAGCGGGGCTTACAATGAGCAGTTCTTC
CASRPRTSGAYNEQFF
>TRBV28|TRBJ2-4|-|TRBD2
TGTGCCAGCAACCCCCGGGGAACTAGCGGGAGTTTTCAGTACTTC
CASNPRGTSGSFQYF
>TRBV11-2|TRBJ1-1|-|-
TGTGCCAGCAGCCCAGGGTGGAGGGTTAACACTGAAGCTTTCTTT
CASSPGWRVNTEAFF
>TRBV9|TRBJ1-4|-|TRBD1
TGTGCCAGCAGCGTTCGAGGGGGCGCGGGCGAAAAACTGTTTTTT
CASSVRGGAGEKLFF
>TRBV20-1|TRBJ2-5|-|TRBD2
TGCAGTGTACGGGGGGGAGAGACCCAGTACTTC
CSVRGGETQYF